These 30 T cell receptor beta chains originate from one sample sequenced in a study of blood T cells in healthy people across ages. Combining a sample-barcoded 5' primer with a J-beta primer mix, a second PCR ran for roughly 7 to 12 cycles. TCRdb re-analysed the 5' RACE reads in MiXCR, keeping a single row per CDR3 protein. There are fewer than 2,000,000 distinct CDR3 sequences in the sample; roughly two fifths occur only once, and roughly 24% lies in the top ten. Input material: blood. Receptors were obtained from a human donor in good health.

This clonotype occurred a few times. The rearrangement links TRBV4-1 to TRBJ1-5; TRBD1 might be the D (6 bases). CDR1 and CDR2 (germline): MGHRA, YSYEKL. V lost 1 base to trimming and J lost 3 bases, with 7 bases between them. The CDR3 totals 14 residues. The CDR3 region is CASSQGDTNQPQHF. The CDR3 region has the DNA TGCGCCAGCAGCCAAGGGGACACCAATCAGCCCCAGCATTTT.

The rearrangement joins TRBV29-1 to TRBJ2-7; 10 bases fit TRBD2. The CDR3 contains 15 residues. The V gene end was trimmed by 6 bases and the J gene end by 2 bases; junction bases not matched to a gene: 10. Germline V gene lookup returns CDR1 SQVTM and CDR2 ANQGSEA. The CDR3: CSVTGQRGGPYEQYF. The CDR3 DNA is TGCAGCGTCACCGGCCAGCGGGGGGGCCCCTACGAGCAGTACTTC.

J is TRBJ2-1 and V is TRBV28, with 8 positions matching TRBD1. CDR3 length: 15 residues. Germline CDR1 and CDR2: MDHEN and SYDVKM. V lost 6 bases to trimming and J lost 4 bases; unmatched junction nucleotides: 8. CDR3 residues: CASRRTGSKYNEQFF. The CDR3, as DNA: TGTGCCAGCAGGAGGACAGGGTCGAAATACAATGAGCAGTTCTTC.

This sequence joins TRBV7-6 and TRBJ1-1, with a tentative D call TRBD1 (5 bases). Germline CDR1 SGHVS, CDR2 FNYEAQ. The CDR3 runs 16 residues. With 1 base removed from V and 3 bases from J, the gap between germline ends came to 15 bases. This CDR3 reads CASSLVLGQGDTEAFF. In nucleotides, the CDR3 is TGTGCCAGCAGCTTAGTTCTGGGGCAGGGAGACACTGAAGCTTTCTTT.

V usage is TRBV10-3 and J usage is TRBJ1-2, with unresolved D. Trimming removed 8 bases from V and 6 bases from J, with 13 bases in between. CDR1 is ENHRY, CDR2 SYGVKD, per germline. The CDR3 has 12 residues. CDR3 nucleotides: TGTGCCATCCAGAGCAACGAGGATGGCTACACCTTC. Translated: CAIQSNEDGYTF.

The chain employs TRBV7-9 and TRBJ1-2; 8 bases line up with TRBD1. The germline V gene encodes CDR1 SEHNR and CDR2 FQNEAQ (reference sequence). This CDR3 contains 17 residues. The ends lost 6 bases at V and 1 base at J; junction bases unmatched: 13. The CDR3 bases are TGTGCCAGCAGTTCGCAGGGGGCTCAAGGTTTTAACTATGGCTACACCTTC. Translated, it gives CASSSQGAQGFNYGYTF.

The chain couples TRBV20-1 to TRBJ1-1, with D possibly TRBD1 on 6 matching bases. CDR1 is DFQATT and CDR2 is SNEGSKA in the germline V gene (reference sequence). The V and J ends lost 1 base and 8 bases respectively, with 17 bases between them. The CDR3 totals 14 residues. In nucleotides, the CDR3 is TGCAGTGCTAGAGGAGGGGCCGGGGGCCTCGAAGCTTTCTTT. Amino acid sequence: CSARGGAGGLEAFF.

This chain joins TRBV7-2 and TRBJ2-7; D is perhaps TRBD2 (5 bases). Germline lookup yields CDR1 SGHTA and CDR2 FQGNSA. The CDR3 sequence is 13 residues long. The V end lost 4 bases, the J end lost 3 bases, and 10 bases lay between the germline ends. The CDR3 here is CASSSTAGYEQYF. In DNA form, the CDR3 reads TGTGCCAGCAGCTCCACCGCGGGCTACGAGCAGTACTTC.

Ten or more counts support this clonotype. This sequence joins TRBV20-1 and TRBJ1-2; D is unresolved. The germline V gene has CDR1 DFQATT and CDR2 SNEGSKA (reference sequence). Between the trimmed V and J ends, which lost 3 bases and 5 bases, there was a span of 10 bases. This CDR3 is built from 12 residues. CDR3 sequence: CSASGGLYGYTF. In DNA form, the CDR3 reads TGCAGTGCTAGCGGAGGGCTATATGGCTACACCTTC.

The genes are TRBV12-3 or TRBV12-4 and TRBJ1-2; 8 bases align to TRBD1. V lost 5 bases to trimming and J lost 7 bases; unmatched junction nucleotides: 3. The CDR3 has 12 residues. This chain's CDR3 is CASSAGGLGYTF. The CDR3 DNA reads as TGTGCCAGCAGTGCAGGGGGCCTTGGCTACACCTTC.

As DNA, the CDR3 is TGCGCCAGCAGCTCCCGGACAGAACAGTCTGCTTTCTTT. This codes for CASSSRTEQSAFF. The rearrangement uses TRBV5-1 and TRBJ1-1, with a possible D match to TRBD1 (6 bases). V lost 3 bases and J lost 11, with 17 bases in between. Germline assignment: CDR1 SGHRS and CDR2 YFSETQ. The CDR3 loop spans 13 amino acids.

This clonotype was detected a few times. The chain joins TRBV28 to TRBJ2-1, with D tentatively TRBD1 (7 bases). Trimming took off 8 bases at V and 6 bases at J, with 20 bases between the two ends. The CDR3 runs 15 residues. Germline lookup yields CDR1 MDHEN and CDR2 SYDVKM. The CDR3: CASAIGGTVGNEQFF. The CDR3 region has the DNA TGTGCCAGCGCCATTGGGGGGACAGTGGGCAATGAGCAGTTCTTC. The whole variable domain, filled in from reference TRBV28 and TRBJ2-1, reads DVKVTQSSRYLVKRTGEKVFLECVQDMDHENMFWYRQDPGLGLRLIYFSYDVKMKEKGDIPEGYSVSREKKERFSLILESASTNQTSMYLCASAIGGTVGNEQFFGPGTRLTVL.

The chain joins TRBV6-6 to TRBJ2-7, with TRBD1 as a possible D gene (6 bases). Germline CDR1 MNHNY, CDR2 SVGAGI (reference sequence). Trimming pared 6 bases from V and 0 bases from J, leaving 15 bases between. The CDR3 is 15 amino acids. In DNA, the CDR3 is TGTGCCAGCAGCATGGGACACTCTAGCTCCTACGAGCAGTACTTC. Translating gives CASSMGHSSSYEQYF.

This clonotype was seen a few times. The V gene is TRBV5-5, the J gene TRBJ2-6; D unresolved. Germline CDR1 is SGHKS and CDR2 is YYEKEE (reference sequence). Trimming removed 1 base from V and 0 bases from J, with 11 bases in between. This CDR3 spans 17 amino acids. In DNA form, the CDR3 reads TGTGCCAGCAGCTTGAACAGTCTCCCCTCTGGGGCCAACGTCCTGACTTTC. The encoded protein is CASSLNSLPSGANVLTF.

The gene calls are TRBV20-1 and TRBJ1-2, with D perhaps TRBD1 (6 bases). CDR3 length: 14 residues. V was clipped by 1 base and J by 3 bases, with 12 bases between them. CDR1 and CDR2 from the germline V gene are DFQATT and SNEGSKA (reference sequence). This chain's CDR3 is CSARVNRVHYGYTF. The CDR3 DNA reads as TGCAGTGCTAGAGTTAACAGGGTCCACTATGGCTACACCTTC.

V is TRBV7-2 and J is TRBJ2-5, with 8 bases that match TRBD1. The DNA end is a closer match to TRBJ2-7, so the J assignment may be wrong. Looked up from germline, CDR1 is SGHTA and CDR2 is FQGNSA. This CDR3 is built from 14 residues. In DNA form, the CDR3 reads TGTGCCAGCCCCCCGCGAGACAGGGGTTACGAGCAGTACTTC. Encoded protein: CASPPRDRGYEQYF.

This sequence joins TRBV10-3 and TRBJ2-6, with a possible D match to TRBD1 (6 bases). The V and J ends lost 10 bases and 1 base respectively, with 14 bases between them. The CDR3 is 15 amino acids. Per the germline V gene, CDR1 is ENHRY and CDR2 is SYGVKD. CDR3 protein: CATRGPTSGANVLTF. DNA for the CDR3: TGTGCCACCAGGGGTCCTACGTCTGGGGCCAACGTCCTGACTTTC.

This clonotype turned up a few times. The genes are TRBV12-3 or TRBV12-4 and TRBJ1-5; 7 bases align to TRBD1. The ends lost 3 bases at V and 7 bases at J; junction bases unmatched: 3. This CDR3 is built from 13 residues. The CDR3 is CASSFQDRQPQHF. The CDR3 nucleotides read TGTGCCAGCAGTTTTCAGGACAGGCAGCCCCAGCATTTT.

This rearrangement joins TRBV4-3 to TRBJ2-3; D gene unclear. Trimming removed 2 bases at V and 3 bases at J, with 6 bases between. The CDR3 extends over 13 amino acids. Germline V CDR1 and CDR2: LGHNA, YSLEER. CDR3 DNA sequence: TGCGCCAGCAGCCAAAGTCTTACAGATACGCAGTATTTT. Encoded protein: CASSQSLTDTQYF.

The chain uses TRBV10-3 and TRBJ2-3; weak D call: TRBD1 (5 bases). The CDR3 extends over 16 amino acids. Trimming took 1 base from V and 2 from J, leaving 13 bases between them. CDR1 and CDR2 from the germline V gene are ENHRY and SYGVKD. The CDR3: CAISELLTGTTDTQYF. Here the CDR3 DNA reads TGTGCCATCAGTGAGTTACTCACAGGAACCACAGATACGCAGTATTTT.

V gene TRBV6-2 or TRBV6-3 combines with J gene TRBJ2-7; tentative D call: TRBD1 (5 bases). Trimming took 8 bases from V and 2 from J, leaving 28 bases between them. The CDR3 runs 18 residues. Germline CDR1 MNHEY, CDR2 SVGEGT. CDR3 in amino acids: CASQRPGRTGVSAYEQYF. CDR3 sequence (DNA): TGTGCCAGCCAAAGGCCAGGGCGAACTGGGGTCAGCGCCTACGAGCAGTACTTC.

The CDR3, as DNA: TGCAGTGCTAGCCGGTTCCGCGGACAAGAGACCCAGTACTTC. Its protein is CSASRFRGQETQYF. This chain joins TRBV20-1 and TRBJ2-5; D is undetermined. Per the germline V gene, CDR1 is DFQATT and CDR2 is SNEGSKA (reference sequence). The CDR3 covers 14 residues. Trimming took off 3 bases at V and 2 bases at J, with 13 bases between the two ends.

A few counts support this clonotype. The chain is built from TRBV2 and TRBJ1-1; D is uncertain. The ends were cut back, 2 bases at V and 3 bases at J, with 7 bases in the middle. The germline gives CDR1 SNHLY, CDR2 FYNNEI. The length of the CDR3 is 13 residues. CDR3 amino acids: CASSETSYTEAFF. The CDR3 DNA follows: TGTGCCAGCAGTGAAACTTCGTACACTGAAGCTTTCTTT. Drawing the rest from reference TRBV2 and TRBJ1-1, the complete variable domain is EPEVTQTPSHQVTQMGQEVILRCVPISNHLYFYWYRQILGQKVEFLVSFYNNEISEKSEIFDDQFSVERPDGSNFTLKIRSTKLEDSAMYFCASSETSYTEAFFGQGTRLTVV.

The chain carries TRBV14 and TRBJ1-4; 7 bases map to TRBD1. The V gene's germline CDR1 is SGHDN and CDR2 FVKESK. CDR3 length equals 17 residues. With 0 bases clipped from V and 1 base from J, the junction kept 5 bases outside the gene matches. The chain's CDR3 is CASSQDWWDRTNEKLFF. The DNA for the CDR3 is TGTGCCAGCAGCCAAGATTGGTGGGACAGAACTAATGAAAAACTGTTTTTT.

This clonotype was seen a few times. The chain carries TRBV4-1 and TRBJ2-1; 7 nucleotides align to TRBD2. The CDR3 totals 16 residues. The V and J ends lost 2 bases and 5 bases, in that order; junction bases with no gene match: 9. Germline loops: CDR1 MGHRA, CDR2 YSYEKL. CDR3 region: CASSQFGIAGNNEQFF. Written as DNA, the CDR3 is TGCGCCAGCAGCCAATTTGGAATAGCGGGCAACAATGAGCAGTTCTTC.

This clonotype was detected only a few times. The J gene is TRBJ2-1, the V gene TRBV20-1, with 13 bases that match TRBD2. Unmatched junction bases numbered 7, after V lost 2 bases and J lost 9 bases. CDR3 size: 15 residues. Germline CDR1 reads DFQATT; CDR2 reads SNEGSKA (reference sequence). CDR3 sequence reads: CSARYGLAGAGEQFF. DNA for the CDR3: TGCAGTGCTAGATACGGACTAGCGGGGGCTGGTGAGCAGTTCTTC.

This clonotype was found once. The chain joins TRBV7-6 to TRBJ2-7; D not resolved. Germline loops: CDR1 SGHVS, CDR2 FNYEAQ. Trimming stripped 1 base from V and 2 bases from J, with 15 bases between. This CDR3 spans 16 amino acids. The CDR3 protein is CASSLGTDLRTYEQYF. In nucleotides, the CDR3 is TGTGCCAGCAGCTTAGGGACGGACCTCCGCACCTACGAGCAGTACTTC.

This clonotype was detected only a few times. At one end the junction does not follow the germline gene, possibly because of a read error. J is TRBJ2-4 and V is TRBV7-9; TRBD1 might be the D (7 bases). The end of the DNA aligns better with TRBJ2-7, so the J call may be wrong. This CDR3 spans 14 amino acids. In germline, CDR1 is SEHNR, CDR2 FQNEAQ (reference sequence). CDR3 in amino acids: CAGSPPSGGYEQYF. CDR3 nucleotide sequence: TGTGCCGGCAGCCCCCCATCAGGGGGGTACGAGCAGTACTTC.

This clonotype was detected only a few times. This chain uses TRBV3-1 with TRBJ2-1; TRBD2 matches 7 bases. The CDR3 totals 14 residues. Per the germline V gene, CDR1 is LGHDT and CDR2 is YNNKEL (reference sequence). The V and J ends lost 4 bases and 7 bases, in that order; junction bases with no gene match: 7. Here the CDR3 reads CASSRRGGGNEQFF. CDR3 DNA: TGTGCCAGCAGCCGTCGGGGCGGGGGTAATGAGCAGTTCTTC.

This clonotype was observed many times. The gene calls are TRBV7-6 and TRBJ2-5, with D unresolved. The CDR3 consists of 13 residues. The V end was cut by 2 bases, the J end by 0 bases, with 4 bases between. Per the germline V gene, CDR1 is SGHVS and CDR2 is FNYEAQ. CDR3 DNA sequence: TGTGCCAGCAGCTTACCGTACCAAGAGACCCAGTACTTC. Translation gives CASSLPYQETQYF.